The present entry profiles one T cell receptor (beta chain) with its context. Its antigen is undetermined. The PCR ran on 60 Vbeta and 13 Jbeta primers. Sequencing used immunoSEQ multiplex PCR; TCRdb keeps in-frame clones, though not all of them. The sample consists of fewer than 70,000 clones, approximately 70% of them appearing once. This record comes from a study of cytomegalovirus exposure and HLA in healthy donors. Study results and limitations: Further analysis was carried out later, and it showed several of the most significant clusters appearing linked to common viral pathogens. Apart from CMV serostatus, no immune exposure information was available.

V was pared by 7 bases and J by 1 base, with 14 bases between. Germline lookup yields CDR1 SGHRS and CDR2 YFSETQ. The CDR3 spans 14 residues. The sequenced sample was PBMCs. This sequence joins TRBV5-1 and TRBJ1-1; D ambiguous. This TCR was sampled from a man aged 50 to 60 in good health and CMV-seronegative. The CDR3 loop reads CASRGGRPNTEAFF. For the CDR3, the DNA is TGCGCCAGCCGCGGCGGAAGGCCGAACACTGAAGCTTTCTTT.